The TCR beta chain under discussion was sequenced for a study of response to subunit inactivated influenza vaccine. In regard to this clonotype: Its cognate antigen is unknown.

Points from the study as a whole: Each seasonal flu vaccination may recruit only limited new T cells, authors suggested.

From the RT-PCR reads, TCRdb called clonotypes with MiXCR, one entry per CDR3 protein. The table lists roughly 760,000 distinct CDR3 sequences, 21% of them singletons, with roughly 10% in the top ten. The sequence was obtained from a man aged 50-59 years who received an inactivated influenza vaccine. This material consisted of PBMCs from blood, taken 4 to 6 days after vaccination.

The chain's CDR3 is CASSLAPYSYEQYF. The DNA for the CDR3 is TGTGCCAGCAGTTTAGCACCCTACTCCTACGAGCAGTACTTC. The chain employs TRBV6-5 and TRBJ2-7; D is ambiguous. The ends were cut back, 4 bases at V and 0 bases at J, with 10 bases in the middle. This CDR3 contains 14 residues. Germline V gene sequence: CDR1 MNHEY, CDR2 SVGAGI.